This T cell receptor (beta chain) was documented in a study of blood T cells in healthy people across ages. PCR was performed a second time for roughly 7 to 11 cycles using a sample-barcoded 5' primer and a J-beta primer mix. Unique molecular identifiers of 12 random nucleotides labeled each cDNA. TCRdb called the 5' RACE reads again in MiXCR, with one record for every CDR3 protein. This sample has some 1.7 million distinct CDR3 sequences; under 30% occur once, and the top ten carry 7.7%. Comments on this clonotype: Its target is unknown.

Study-wide findings and caveats: Donor CMV infection status was unknown, possibly confounding age-related changes in expanded clonotypes.

This TCR derives from a young woman in good health. The sequenced sample consisted of blood.

CDR3 sequence (DNA): TGTGCCAGCAGCTTAGTAGGGACTAGCGGGGTCAATGAGCAGTTCTTC. Protein: CASSLVGTSGVNEQFF. The V call is TRBV11-2, the J call TRBJ2-1; 13 positions agree with TRBD2. The V gene's germline CDR1 is SGHAT and CDR2 FQNNGV. This CDR3 is built from 16 residues. Losses at the gene ends were 1 base for V and 6 bases for J; bases not matched to a gene: 3.